A single sample gave rise to the 12 T cell receptor beta chains below, sequenced in a study of blood T cells in healthy people across ages. Sample-barcoded 5' priming and a J-beta primer mix drove a second PCR of roughly 6 to 12 cycles. MiXCR was run by TCRdb on the 5' RACE reads, yielding one entry per CDR3 protein. The profile shows around 1.1 million distinct CDR3 sequences, 35% to 40% of them singletons. Source material: blood. These receptors all come from a man aged 18-30 years in good health.

This chain links TRBV15 with TRBJ2-1, with 10 bases aligning to TRBD2. The CDR3 loop spans 18 amino acids. Germline V gene data show CDR1 as LNHNV and CDR2 as YYDKDF (reference sequence). The trim removed 0 bases at V and 7 bases at J, leaving 12 bases unmatched. The CDR3 sequence: CATSREASGRYAVNEQFF. The CDR3 DNA sequence: TGTGCCACCAGCAGAGAGGCTAGCGGGAGATACGCTGTTAATGAGCAGTTCTTC.

V usage is TRBV29-1 and J usage is TRBJ1-1; D is undetermined. Germline V lookup: CDR1 SQVTM, CDR2 ANQGSEA. Trimming took 5 bases from V and 1 from J, leaving 8 bases between them. CDR3 length equals 12 residues. The CDR3 is CSVTAPNTEAFF. CDR3 in DNA: TGCAGCGTTACAGCTCCGAACACTGAAGCTTTCTTT.

This sequence joins TRBV6-6 and TRBJ2-7; TRBD1 agrees at 10 bases. The CDR3 has 16 residues. Germline trimming cut 2 bases from V and 7 bases from J; bases unmatched to any gene: 11. Germline lookup yields CDR1 MNHNY and CDR2 SVGAGI (reference sequence). The CDR3: CASSYHRDRGPWEQYF. CDR3 sequence (DNA): TGTGCCAGCAGTTACCACCGAGACAGGGGGCCATGGGAGCAGTACTTC.

The genes are TRBV3-1 and TRBJ1-1; D ambiguous. V was trimmed by 2 bases and J by 6 bases, leaving 13 bases between them. Germline-derived CDR1 and CDR2 are LGHDT and YNNKEL (reference sequence). This CDR3 contains 14 residues. Here the CDR3 DNA reads TGTGCCAGCAGCCAATCCTCGATACGCGCTGAAGCTTTCTTT. The encoded protein is CASSQSSIRAEAFF.

V is TRBV20-1 and J is TRBJ2-4; maybe TRBD2 (7 bases). Matching the DNA end better, TRBJ2-5 makes the J call doubtful. Germline lookup yields CDR1 DFQATT and CDR2 SNEGSKA (reference sequence). This CDR3 region has 13 residues. CDR3 residues: CSALGGRFETQYF. DNA for the CDR3: TGCAGTGCCCTCGGGGGGCGTTTCGAGACCCAGTACTTC.

This chain joins TRBV20-1 and TRBJ2-3; D might be TRBD2 (6 bases). Trimming took 2 bases from V and 4 from J, leaving 16 bases between them. Germline V lookup: CDR1 DFQATT, CDR2 SNEGSKA (reference sequence). The CDR3 extends over 15 amino acids. The CDR3, as DNA: TGCAGTGCTAGAACCGGGAGAGATGACGCAGATACGCAGTATTTT. As protein: CSARTGRDDADTQYF.

This chain joins TRBV20-1 and TRBJ1-6; D remains ambiguous. V lost 4 bases and J lost 5, with 15 bases in between. This CDR3 has 15 residues. CDR1 is DFQATT and CDR2 is SNEGSKA in the germline V gene (reference sequence). In DNA, the CDR3 is TGCAGTGCTATCGGGGATCGGTTTGATAATTCACCCCTCCACTTT. Protein sequence: CSAIGDRFDNSPLHF.

This clonotype was seen a handful of times. J is TRBJ1-4 and V is TRBV10-3; no clear D. The CDR3 sequence is 13 residues long. V lost 0 bases, J lost 4 bases, and 3 bases lay in between. The germline V gene has CDR1 ENHRY and CDR2 SYGVKD. The CDR3 is CAISESDNEKLFF. CDR3 in DNA: TGTGCCATCAGTGAGTCGGATAATGAAAAACTGTTTTTT.

Only a few counts were recorded for this clonotype. The chain uses TRBV12-3 or TRBV12-4 and TRBJ2-5; D possibly corresponds to TRBD2 (6 bases). This CDR3 has 13 residues. V lost 3 bases to trimming and J lost 5 bases, with 10 bases between them. CDR3 protein: CASSLWGEETQYF. The CDR3 DNA is TGTGCCAGCAGTTTGTGGGGGGAGGAGACCCAGTACTTC.

This clonotype came up a few times. The V call is TRBV20-1, the J call TRBJ2-7; D remains unclear. The CDR3 length is 13 residues. Trimming left V 6 bases short and J 1 base short, with 13 bases between. Germline V gene sequence: CDR1 DFQATT, CDR2 SNEGSKA (reference sequence). CDR3 loop: CSARTERSYEQYF. The CDR3 bases are TGCAGTGCCAGGACGGAACGATCCTACGAGCAGTACTTC.

The rearrangement links TRBV5-1 to TRBJ2-3, with 9 bases matching TRBD2. Trimming cost V 0 bases and J 7 bases; bases outside gene matches: 9. In germline, CDR1 is SGHRS, CDR2 YFSETQ. The CDR3 is made up of 16 amino acids. The CDR3 sequence is CASSLEGGGAGNTQYF. CDR3 DNA: TGCGCCAGCAGCTTGGAAGGCGGGGGGGCCGGGAATACGCAGTATTTT.

This chain uses TRBV28 with TRBJ1-2, with a tentative D call TRBD1 (5 bases). The CDR3 is 14 residues long. Germline loops: CDR1 MDHEN, CDR2 SYDVKM. V dropped 6 bases and J dropped 2 bases, with 13 bases sitting between them. Here the CDR3 DNA reads TGTGCCAGCAGACCTCTTAGGGGAAACTATGGCTACACCTTC. Translation gives CASRPLRGNYGYTF.